This is a list of T cell receptor beta chains from one sample in a study of Ad26.COV2.S vaccination and SARS-CoV-2 variants. Assay used: immunoSEQ multiplex PCR; TCRdb lists only in-frame clones, some missing. The sample carries about 370,000 clones, about 91% recorded once. The starting material was peripheral blood, obtained in a trial of Ad26.COV2.S vaccine versus placebo. These receptors came from a person aged 18-65 years who received the Ad26.COV2.S COVID-19 vaccine or a placebo. The CDR3 runs from the conserved cysteine through the conserved F or W. Fields, in order: J gene, clone size, D gene, CDR3 length, V gene, CDR3 DNA, CDR3 protein. A D gene is named only where the DNA matches it firmly. A clone size is listed for some rows: how often the clone was seen (once, few, many), or a class if it is expanded.

TRBJ2-1 | . | TRBD1 | 15 | TRBV6-2/TRBV6-3 | TGTGCCAGCAGTATGCTGGGACAGATATACAATGAGCAGTTCTTC | CASSMLGQIYNEQFF
TRBJ2-6 | . | . | 13 | TRBV9 | TGTGCCAGCAGCTCAACCCGGGCAAACGTCCTGACTTTC | CASSSTRANVLTF
TRBJ2-7 | . | TRBD2 | 16 | TRBV19 | TGTGCCAGTAGTGGGACTAGCGGGAGGTTATCCTACGAGCAGTACTTC | CASSGTSGRLSYEQYF
TRBJ2-2 | . | . | 13 | TRBV7-3 | TGTGCCAGCACGACGCTTGGCACCGGGGAGCTGTTTTTT | CASTTLGTGELFF
TRBJ1-2 | . | . | 14 | TRBV6-5 | TGTGCCAGCAGCGACACAACAGGGCCCTATGGCTACACCTTC | CASSDTTGPYGYTF
TRBJ1-6 | . | . | 14 | TRBV9 | TGTGCCAGCAGCGTAGCTACCGGCAATTCACCCCTCCACTTT | CASSVATGNSPLHF
TRBJ2-1 | . | . | 17 | TRBV18 | TGTGCCAGCTCACCACCGAGCAGGGGCCTTCTTTTCGGGGAGCAGTTCTTC | CASSPPSRGLLFGEQFF
TRBJ1-4 | . | TRBD1 | 13 | TRBV2 | TGTGCCAGCTGGGGACAGGGAAGGGAAAAACTGTTTTTT | CASWGQGREKLFF
TRBJ2-7 | once | TRBD1 | 15 | TRBV10-3 | TGTGCCATCAGTGAGGCGGGACAGGGGGCCTACGAGCAGTACTTC | CAISEAGQGAYEQYF
TRBJ2-7 | . | . | 14 | TRBV5-6 | TGTGCCAGCAGCCCTCTAGCGCTCTCCTACGAGCAGTACTTC | CASSPLALSYEQYF
TRBJ2-1 | . | TRBD1 | 15 | TRBV28 | TGTGCCAGCAGTTCGCCGGGACAGGGGTACAATGAGCAGTTCTTC | CASSSPGQGYNEQFF
TRBJ1-1 | . | TRBD1 | 15 | TRBV5-1 | TGCGCCAGCAGCGTGGAGGGACAGGGGAGAAATGAAGCTTTCTTT | CASSVEGQGRNEAFF
TRBJ2-2 | . | . | 16 | TRBV9 | TGTGCCAGCAGCGTAGTAGTAAGCGCGAACACCGGGGAGCTGTTTTTT | CASSVVVSANTGELFF
TRBJ2-1 | few | TRBD2 | 17 | TRBV5-4 | TGTGCCAGCAGCACCTCCCGGGGCGGGAGCTCCTACAATGAGCAGTTCTTC | CASSTSRGGSSYNEQFF
TRBJ2-7 | . | TRBD1 | 16 | TRBV6-5 | TGTGCCAGCAGTTACTCTGGGACAGGGGTTTCCTACGAGCAGTACTTC | CASSYSGTGVSYEQYF
TRBJ1-4 | . | TRBD1 | 17 | TRBV3-1/TRBV3-2 | TGTGCCAGCAGCCAAGATTGGGACAGACCCCGAGATGAAAAACTGTTTTTT | CASSQDWDRPRDEKLFF
TRBJ2-7 | once | . | 16 | TRBV5-4 | TGTGCCAGCAGCTTCTACGTGAGCGGAAACTCCTACGAGCAGTACTTC | CASSFYVSGNSYEQYF
TRBJ2-7 | . | . | 15 | TRBV11-2 | TGTGCCAGCAGCTTAGGTCCAGGGTTCTACTACGAGCAGTACTTC | CASSLGPGFYYEQYF
TRBJ1-1 | . | TRBD1 | 14 | TRBV19 | TGTGCCAGTAGGACAGGGACAGCAAACACTGAAGCTTTCTTT | CASRTGTANTEAFF
TRBJ1-2 | . | . | 12 | TRBV7-9 | TGTGCCAGCAGCTTCGGCAGGGAGGGCTACACCTTC | CASSFGREGYTF
TRBJ2-5 | . | TRBD1 | 14 | TRBV28 | TGTGCCAGCAGTCCTGCAGGGGGCTGGGAGACCCAGTACTTC | CASSPAGGWETQYF
TRBJ2-1 | . | TRBD1 | 12 | TRBV29-1 | TGCAGCTTCGGACAGGGGGCTGGTGAGCAGTTCTTC | CSFGQGAGEQFF
TRBJ1-2 | . | . | 14 | TRBV10-3 | TGTGCCATCAGTGTAGGGACAACCAACTATGGCTACACCTTC | CAISVGTTNYGYTF
TRBJ2-1 | . | . | 17 | TRBV4-1 | TGCGCCAGCAGCCAAGTAATGAGCGGAGTCTCCTACAATGAGCAGTTCTTC | CASSQVMSGVSYNEQFF
TRBJ2-1 | . | . | 10 | TRBV20-1 | TGTGGCGTGATATACAATGAGCAGTTCTTC | CGVIYNEQFF
TRBJ1-2 | few | . | 15 | TRBV5-1 | TGCGCCAGCAGCTTGGAGTTGTCAGAGCACTATGGCTACACCTTC | CASSLELSEHYGYTF
TRBJ2-7 | once | TRBD1 | 13 | TRBV19 | TGTGCCAGTAGTTTCGGACAGGTGGCACAGCAGTACTTC | CASSFGQVAQQYF
TRBJ2-1 | . | . | 20 | TRBV24-1 | TGTGCCACCAGTGATCCCCGGTCCACGAAAGCCGAGAGCTCCTACAATGAGCAGTTCTTC | CATSDPRSTKAESSYNEQFF
TRBJ1-2 | . | TRBD1 | 12 | TRBV28 | TGTGCCAGCAGGGGACAGAACTATGGCTACACCTTC | CASRGQNYGYTF
TRBJ2-7 | . | . | 13 | TRBV4-1 | TGCGCCAGCAGCCGCAATCAGGGGCACGAGCAGTACTTC | CASSRNQGHEQYF
TRBJ1-2 | . | TRBD1 | 13 | TRBV3-1/TRBV3-2 | TGTGCCAGCAGTCGGGACAGGAGAGATGGCTACACCTTC | CASSRDRRDGYTF
TRBJ1-3 | . | . | 15 | TRBV7-8 | TGTGCCAGCAGCCCCCAGGGGCCGGCTGGAAACACCATATATTTT | CASSPQGPAGNTIYF
TRBJ2-7 | . | TRBD2 | 16 | TRBV28 | TGTGCCAGCAGTTCTCCAGCTCGGGAGGGCCGATACGAGCAGTACTTC | CASSSPAREGRYEQYF
TRBJ2-1 | . | TRBD2 | 16 | TRBV5-1 | TGCGCCAGCAGCAGAGGACAGCGGGGGTCCTACAATGAGCAGTTCTTC | CASSRGQRGSYNEQFF
TRBJ1-6 | . | . | 14 | TRBV15 | TGTGCCACCAGCAGAGATGGCGGGAATTCACCCCTCCACTTT | CATSRDGGNSPLHF
TRBJ2-5 | . | TRBD1 | 16 | TRBV7-9 | TGTGCCAGCAGCACATACAGGGGCGGACTTCAAGAGACCCAGTACTTC | CASSTYRGGLQETQYF
TRBJ2-2 | . | . | 14 | TRBV11-3 | TGTGCCAGCAGCTTAGACGAGGCCACCGGGGAGCTGTTTTTT | CASSLDEATGELFF
TRBJ2-1 | . | . | 9 | TRBV24-1 | TGTGCCAAGGACAATGAGCAGTTCTTC | CAKDNEQFF
TRBJ1-1 | . | . | 13 | TRBV19 | TGTGCCAGTAGTATTACTGGTCCCACTGAAGCTTTCTTT | CASSITGPTEAFF
TRBJ2-3 | . | TRBD2 | 16 | TRBV7-9 | TGTGCCAGCAGCCTGGGGGAGGGCCCGGGCACAGATACGCAGTATTTT | CASSLGEGPGTDTQYF
TRBJ2-7 | . | TRBD2 | 14 | TRBV6-5 | TGTGCCAGCAGCCTAGCGGGGAGCTCCTACGAGCAGTACTTC | CASSLAGSSYEQYF
TRBJ2-3 | . | TRBD1 | 16 | TRBV19 | TGTGCCAGTACTGAACCGGGACAGGGACACACAGATACGCAGTATTTT | CASTEPGQGHTDTQYF
TRBJ2-5 | . | . | 16 | TRBV5-1 | TGCGCCAGCAGCTTGGCAGCGTCGGGGGAAGGGGAGACCCAGTACTTC | CASSLAASGEGETQYF
TRBJ1-6 | . | . | 14 | TRBV4-1 | TGCGCCAGCAGCCCCGCGGGTCCTAATTCACCCCTCCACTTT | CASSPAGPNSPLHF
TRBJ2-5 | . | . | 15 | TRBV19 | TGTGCCAGTATGGTGGTGGGCGGGGCGCAAGAGACCCAGTACTTC | CASMVVGGAQETQYF
TRBJ2-1 | once | . | 18 | TRBV7-3 | TGTGCCAGCAGCTTAGGAACCCCGAGGGAGGGGGCAGGGAATGAGCAGTTCTTC | CASSLGTPREGAGNEQFF
TRBJ1-5 | . | . | 15 | TRBV14 | TGTGCCAGCAGCCACTATTCGGGTGGTAATCAGCCCCAGCATTTT | CASSHYSGGNQPQHF
TRBJ2-3 | . | TRBD1 | 13 | TRBV2 | TGTGCCAGCAGTGGGACAGGGTCAGATACGCAGTATTTT | CASSGTGSDTQYF
TRBJ2-7 | . | . | 13 | TRBV5-4 | TGTGCCAGCAGCTTGTTTCATTCCTACGAGCAGTACTTC | CASSLFHSYEQYF